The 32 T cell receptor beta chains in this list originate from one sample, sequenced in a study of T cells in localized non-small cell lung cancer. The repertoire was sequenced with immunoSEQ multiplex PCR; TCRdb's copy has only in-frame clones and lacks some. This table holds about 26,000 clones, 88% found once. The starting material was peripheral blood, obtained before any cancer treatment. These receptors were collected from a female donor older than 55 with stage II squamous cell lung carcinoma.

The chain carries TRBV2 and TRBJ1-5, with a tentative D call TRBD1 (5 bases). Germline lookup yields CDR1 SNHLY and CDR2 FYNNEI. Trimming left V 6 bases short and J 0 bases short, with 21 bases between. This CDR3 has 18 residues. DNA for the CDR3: TGTGCCAGCAGCCCAGCGTCGGGACGGACTATTAGCAATCAGCCCCAGCATTTT. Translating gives CASSPASGRTISNQPQHF.

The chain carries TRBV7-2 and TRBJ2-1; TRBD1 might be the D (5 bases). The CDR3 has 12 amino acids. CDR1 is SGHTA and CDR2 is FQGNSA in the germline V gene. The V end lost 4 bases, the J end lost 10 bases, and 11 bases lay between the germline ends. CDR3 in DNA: TGTGCCAGCAGCTCCTCCCCAGGGGAGCAGTTCTTC. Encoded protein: CASSSSPGEQFF. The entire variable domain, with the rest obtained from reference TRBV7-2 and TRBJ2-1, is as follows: GAGVSQSPSNKVTEKGKDVELRCDPISGHTALYWYRQSLGQGLEFLIYFQGNSAPDKSGLPSDRFSAERTGGSVSTLTIQRTQQEDSAVYLCASSSSPGEQFFGPGTRLTVL.

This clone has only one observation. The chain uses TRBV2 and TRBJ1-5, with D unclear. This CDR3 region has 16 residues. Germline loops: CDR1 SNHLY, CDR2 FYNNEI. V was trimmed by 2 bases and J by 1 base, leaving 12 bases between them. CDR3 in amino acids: CASSERFGVSNQPQHF. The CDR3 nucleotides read TGTGCCAGCAGTGAAAGATTCGGAGTGAGCAATCAGCCCCAGCATTTT.

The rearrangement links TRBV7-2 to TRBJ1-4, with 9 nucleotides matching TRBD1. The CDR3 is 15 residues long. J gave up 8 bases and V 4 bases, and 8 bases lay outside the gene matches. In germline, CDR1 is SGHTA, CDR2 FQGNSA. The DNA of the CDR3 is TGTGCCAGCAGCTCCCAACAGGGGGCCGGGGAAAAACTGTTTTTT. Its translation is CASSSQQGAGEKLFF.

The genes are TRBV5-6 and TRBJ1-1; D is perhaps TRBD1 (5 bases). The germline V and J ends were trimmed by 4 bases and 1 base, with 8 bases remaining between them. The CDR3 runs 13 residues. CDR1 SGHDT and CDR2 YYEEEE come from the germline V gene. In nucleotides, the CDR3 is TGTGCCAGCAGCGGGGCCGGGAACACTGAAGCTTTCTTT. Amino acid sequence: CASSGAGNTEAFF.

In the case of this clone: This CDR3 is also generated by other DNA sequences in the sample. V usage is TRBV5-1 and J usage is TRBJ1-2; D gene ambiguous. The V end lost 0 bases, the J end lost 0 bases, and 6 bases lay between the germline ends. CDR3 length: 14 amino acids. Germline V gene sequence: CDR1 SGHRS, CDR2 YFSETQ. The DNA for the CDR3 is TGCGCCAGCAGCTTGGAGGCAGCTAACTATGGCTACACCTTC. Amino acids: CASSLEAANYGYTF. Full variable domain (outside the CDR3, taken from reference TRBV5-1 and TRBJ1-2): KAGVTQTPRYLIKTRGQQVTLSCSPISGHRSVSWYQQTPGQGLQFLFEYFSETQRNKGNFPGRFSGRQFSNSRSEMNVSTLELGDSALYLCASSLEAANYGYTFGSGTRLTVV.

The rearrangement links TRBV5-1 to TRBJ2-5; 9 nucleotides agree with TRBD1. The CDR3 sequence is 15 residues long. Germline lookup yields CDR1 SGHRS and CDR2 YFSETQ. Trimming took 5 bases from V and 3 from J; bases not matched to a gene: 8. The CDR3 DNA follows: TGCGCCAGCAGTCCATCGACAGGGGGGAAAGAGACCCAGTACTTC. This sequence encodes CASSPSTGGKETQYF.

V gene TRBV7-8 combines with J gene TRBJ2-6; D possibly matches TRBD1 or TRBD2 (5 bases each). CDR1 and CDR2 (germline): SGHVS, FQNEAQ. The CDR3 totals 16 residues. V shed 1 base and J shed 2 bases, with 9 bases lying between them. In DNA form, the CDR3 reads TGTGCCAGCAGCTTAGAAAGGGGAGCTGGGGCCAACGTCCTGACTTTC. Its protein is CASSLERGAGANVLTF.

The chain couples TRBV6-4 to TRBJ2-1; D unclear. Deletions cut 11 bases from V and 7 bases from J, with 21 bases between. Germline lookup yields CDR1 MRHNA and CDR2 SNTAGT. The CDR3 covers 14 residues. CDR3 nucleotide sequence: TGTGCCTCCTCAAGGGAAGGGCCGTCGAATGAGCAGTTCTTC. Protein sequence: CASSREGPSNEQFF.

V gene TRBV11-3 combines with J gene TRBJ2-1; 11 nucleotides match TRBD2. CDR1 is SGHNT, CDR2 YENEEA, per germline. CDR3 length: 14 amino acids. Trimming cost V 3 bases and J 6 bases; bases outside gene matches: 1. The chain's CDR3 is CASSFSGGANEQFF. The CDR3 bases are TGTGCCAGCAGCTTTAGCGGGGGGGCCAATGAGCAGTTCTTC.

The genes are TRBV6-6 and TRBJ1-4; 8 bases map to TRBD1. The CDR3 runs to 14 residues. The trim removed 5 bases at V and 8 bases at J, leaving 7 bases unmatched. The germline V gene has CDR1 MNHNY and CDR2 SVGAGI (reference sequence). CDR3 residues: CASSRTGGKEKLFF. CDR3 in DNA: TGTGCCAGCAGTCGAACAGGGGGAAAAGAAAAACTGTTTTTT.

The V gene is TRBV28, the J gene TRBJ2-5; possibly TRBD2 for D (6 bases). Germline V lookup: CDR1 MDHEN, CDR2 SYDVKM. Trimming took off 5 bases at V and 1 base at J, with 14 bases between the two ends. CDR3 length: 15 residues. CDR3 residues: CASSTSGAGQETQYF. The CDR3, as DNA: TGTGCCAGCAGTACCTCCGGAGCGGGCCAAGAGACCCAGTACTTC.

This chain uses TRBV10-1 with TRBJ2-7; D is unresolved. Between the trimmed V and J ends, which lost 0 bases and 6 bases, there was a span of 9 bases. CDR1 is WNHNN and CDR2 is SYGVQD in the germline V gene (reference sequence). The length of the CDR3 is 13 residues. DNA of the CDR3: TGCGCCAGCAGTGAGTCGGAAGGGTCCGAGCAGTACTTC. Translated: CASSESEGSEQYF.

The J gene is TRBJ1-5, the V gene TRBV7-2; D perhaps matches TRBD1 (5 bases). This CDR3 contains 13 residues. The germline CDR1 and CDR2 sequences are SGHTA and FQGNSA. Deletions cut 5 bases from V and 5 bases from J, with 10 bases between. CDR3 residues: CASSTGTDQPQHF. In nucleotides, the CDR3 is TGTGCCAGCAGCACCGGGACGGATCAGCCCCAGCATTTT. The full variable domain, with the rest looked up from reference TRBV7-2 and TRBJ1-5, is GAGVSQSPSNKVTEKGKDVELRCDPISGHTALYWYRQSLGQGLEFLIYFQGNSAPDKSGLPSDRFSAERTGGSVSTLTIQRTQQEDSAVYLCASSTGTDQPQHFGDGTRLSIL.

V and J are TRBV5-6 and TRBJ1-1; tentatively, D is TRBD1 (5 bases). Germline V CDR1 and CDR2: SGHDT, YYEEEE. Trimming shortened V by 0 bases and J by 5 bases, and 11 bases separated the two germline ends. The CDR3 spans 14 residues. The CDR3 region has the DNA TGTGCCAGCAGCTTGGGACAGCTAAGAACTGAAGCTTTCTTT. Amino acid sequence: CASSLGQLRTEAFF.

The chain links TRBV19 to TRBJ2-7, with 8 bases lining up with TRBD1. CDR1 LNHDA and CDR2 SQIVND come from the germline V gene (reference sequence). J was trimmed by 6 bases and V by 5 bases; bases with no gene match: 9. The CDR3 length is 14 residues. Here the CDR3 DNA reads TGTGCCAGTAGTGCCCGGACAGGGCTGACCGAGCAGTACTTC. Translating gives CASSARTGLTEQYF.

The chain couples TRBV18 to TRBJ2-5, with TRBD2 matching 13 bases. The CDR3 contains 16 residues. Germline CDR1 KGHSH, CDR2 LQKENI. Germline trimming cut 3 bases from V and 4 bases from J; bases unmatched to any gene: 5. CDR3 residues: CASSPNGLAGVETQYF. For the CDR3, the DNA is TGTGCCAGCTCACCTAACGGACTAGCGGGAGTAGAGACCCAGTACTTC.

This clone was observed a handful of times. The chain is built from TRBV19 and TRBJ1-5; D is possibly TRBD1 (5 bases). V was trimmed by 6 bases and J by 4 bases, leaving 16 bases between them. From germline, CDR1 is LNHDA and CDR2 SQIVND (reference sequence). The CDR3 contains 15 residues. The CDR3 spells CASRMAGRANQPQHF. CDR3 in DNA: TGTGCCAGTAGGATGGCTGGCAGGGCGAATCAGCCCCAGCATTTT.

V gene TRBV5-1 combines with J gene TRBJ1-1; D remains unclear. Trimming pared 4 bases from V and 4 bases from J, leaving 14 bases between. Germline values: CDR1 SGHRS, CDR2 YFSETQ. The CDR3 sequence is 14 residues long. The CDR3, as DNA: TGCGCCAGCAGCGATCAGGCCCAGGTCACTGAAGCTTTCTTT. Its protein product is CASSDQAQVTEAFF.

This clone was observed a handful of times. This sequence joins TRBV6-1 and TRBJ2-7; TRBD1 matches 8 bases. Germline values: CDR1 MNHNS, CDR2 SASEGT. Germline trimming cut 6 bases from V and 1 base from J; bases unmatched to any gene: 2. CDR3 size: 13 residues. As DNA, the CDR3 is TGTGCCAGCAGACAGGGGGAATCCTACGAGCAGTACTTC. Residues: CASRQGESYEQYF.

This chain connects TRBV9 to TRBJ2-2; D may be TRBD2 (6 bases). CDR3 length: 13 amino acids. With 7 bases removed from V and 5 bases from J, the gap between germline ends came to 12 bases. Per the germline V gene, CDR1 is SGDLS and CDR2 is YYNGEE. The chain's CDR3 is CASQRTKTGELFF. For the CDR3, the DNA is TGTGCCAGCCAACGGACTAAAACCGGGGAGCTGTTTTTT.

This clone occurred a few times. The CDR3 protein is CASSKDSYEQYF. The DNA of the CDR3 is TGTGCCAGCTCGAAGGATTCCTACGAGCAGTACTTC. The chain has TRBV18 and TRBJ2-7; D call uncertain. The CDR3 has 12 residues. V was shortened by 6 bases and J by 1 base, with 7 bases between the two germline ends. Germline CDR1 and CDR2: KGHSH and LQKENI.

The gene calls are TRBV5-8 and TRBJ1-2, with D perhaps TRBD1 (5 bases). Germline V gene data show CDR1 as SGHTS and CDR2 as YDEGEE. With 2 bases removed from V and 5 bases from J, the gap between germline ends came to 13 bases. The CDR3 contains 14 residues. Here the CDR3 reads CASSFDTKGYGYTF. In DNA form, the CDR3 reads TGTGCCAGCAGCTTCGACACCAAGGGGTATGGCTACACCTTC.

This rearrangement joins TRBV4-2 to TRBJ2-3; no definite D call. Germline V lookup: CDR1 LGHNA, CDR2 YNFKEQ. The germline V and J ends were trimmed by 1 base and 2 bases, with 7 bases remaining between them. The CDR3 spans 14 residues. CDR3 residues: CASSQGILTDTQYF. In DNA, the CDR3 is TGTGCCAGCAGCCAAGGGATACTCACAGATACGCAGTATTTT.

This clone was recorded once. DNA of the CDR3: TGTGCCAGCAGCTTAGGACAGAACTATGGCTACACCTTC. It codes for CASSLGQNYGYTF. The gene calls are TRBV7-9 and TRBJ1-2; D might be TRBD1 (5 bases). Between the trimmed V and J ends, which lost 1 base and 2 bases, there was a span of 5 bases. This CDR3 contains 13 residues. The germline gives CDR1 SEHNR, CDR2 FQNEAQ (reference sequence).

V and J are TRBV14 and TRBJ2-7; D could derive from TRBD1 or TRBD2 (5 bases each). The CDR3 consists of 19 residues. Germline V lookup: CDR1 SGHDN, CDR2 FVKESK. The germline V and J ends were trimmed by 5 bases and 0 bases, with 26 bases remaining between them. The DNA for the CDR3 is TGTGCCAGCAGCTCATCAGGGACGGTTGGGCATCATGGCTCCTACGAGCAGTACTTC. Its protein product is CASSSSGTVGHHGSYEQYF.

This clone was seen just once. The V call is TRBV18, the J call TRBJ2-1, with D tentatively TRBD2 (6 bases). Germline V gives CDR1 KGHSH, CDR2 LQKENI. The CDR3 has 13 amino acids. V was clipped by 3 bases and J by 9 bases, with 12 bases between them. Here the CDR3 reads CASSPLQEGEQFF. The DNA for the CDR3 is TGTGCCAGCTCACCGCTTCAGGAGGGTGAGCAGTTCTTC. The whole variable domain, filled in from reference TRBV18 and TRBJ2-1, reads NAGVMQNPRHLVRRRGQEARLRCSPMKGHSHVYWYRQLPEEGLKFMVYLQKENIIDESGMPKERFSAEFPKEGPSILRIQQVVRGDSAAYFCASSPLQEGEQFFGPGTRLTVL.

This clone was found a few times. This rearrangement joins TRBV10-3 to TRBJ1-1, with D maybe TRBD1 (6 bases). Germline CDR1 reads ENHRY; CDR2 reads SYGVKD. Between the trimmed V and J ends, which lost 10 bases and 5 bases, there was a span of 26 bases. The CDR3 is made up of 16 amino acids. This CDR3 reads CATQLAGDVRRTEAFF. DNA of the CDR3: TGTGCCACGCAATTGGCAGGGGACGTGAGAAGGACTGAAGCTTTCTTT.

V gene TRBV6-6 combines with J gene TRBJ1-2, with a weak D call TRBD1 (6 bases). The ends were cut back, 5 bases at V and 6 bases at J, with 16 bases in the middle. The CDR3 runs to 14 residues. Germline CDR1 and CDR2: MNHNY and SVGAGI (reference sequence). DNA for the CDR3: TGTGCCAGCAGTACCTGGGGGCGCGATGATGGCTACACCTTC. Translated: CASSTWGRDDGYTF.

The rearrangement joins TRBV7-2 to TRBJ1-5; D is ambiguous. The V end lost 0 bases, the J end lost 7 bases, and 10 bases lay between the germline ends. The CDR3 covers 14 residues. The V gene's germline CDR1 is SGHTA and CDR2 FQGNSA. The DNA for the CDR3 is TGTGCCAGCAGCTTAGCAGGGTACGGACAGCCCCAGCATTTT. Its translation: CASSLAGYGQPQHF.

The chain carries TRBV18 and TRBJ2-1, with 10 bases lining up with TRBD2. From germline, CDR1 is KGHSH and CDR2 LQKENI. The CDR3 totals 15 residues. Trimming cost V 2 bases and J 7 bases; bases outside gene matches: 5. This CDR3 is CASSPKLAGNNEQFF. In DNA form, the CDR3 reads TGTGCCAGCTCACCAAAACTAGCGGGAAATAATGAGCAGTTCTTC.

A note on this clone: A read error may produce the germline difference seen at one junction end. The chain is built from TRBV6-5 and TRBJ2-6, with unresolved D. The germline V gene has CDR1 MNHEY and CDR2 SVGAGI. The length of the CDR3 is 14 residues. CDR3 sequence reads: CAGSYGRRANVLTF. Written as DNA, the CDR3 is TGTGCCGGCAGTTACGGGCGTCGGGCCAACGTCCTGACTTTC.